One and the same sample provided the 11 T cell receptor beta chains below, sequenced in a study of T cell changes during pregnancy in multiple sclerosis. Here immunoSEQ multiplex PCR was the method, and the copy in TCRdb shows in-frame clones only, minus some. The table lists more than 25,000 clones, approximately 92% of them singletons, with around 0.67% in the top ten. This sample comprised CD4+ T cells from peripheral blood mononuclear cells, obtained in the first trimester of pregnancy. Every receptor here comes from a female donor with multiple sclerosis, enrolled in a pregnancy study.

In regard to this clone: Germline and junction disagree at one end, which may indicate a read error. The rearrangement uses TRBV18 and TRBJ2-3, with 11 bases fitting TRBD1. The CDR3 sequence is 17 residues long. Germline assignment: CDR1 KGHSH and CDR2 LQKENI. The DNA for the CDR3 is TGTGCCAGCTTACCACCCCCGGGACAGGGGGAGGCAGATACGCAGTATTTT. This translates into CASLPPPGQGEADTQYF.

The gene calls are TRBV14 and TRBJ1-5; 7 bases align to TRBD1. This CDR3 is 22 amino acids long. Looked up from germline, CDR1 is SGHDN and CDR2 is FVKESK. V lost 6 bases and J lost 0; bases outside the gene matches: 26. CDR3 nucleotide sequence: TGTGCCAGCAGACCAAGATCTAATAAGTGGACAGGAGGTAACCTTAGCAATCAGCCCCAGCATTTT. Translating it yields CASRPRSNKWTGGNLSNQPQHF.

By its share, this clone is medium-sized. The CDR3 DNA follows: TGTGCCAGCAGCCCCCCCCGAGGAGCTGAAGCTTTCTTT. Its translation is CASSPPRGAEAFF. The chain is built from TRBV7-8 and TRBJ1-1; D is unresolved. This CDR3 is 13 amino acids long. Deletions cut 5 bases from V and 6 bases from J, with 13 bases between. Germline V gene data show CDR1 as SGHVS and CDR2 as FQNEAQ.

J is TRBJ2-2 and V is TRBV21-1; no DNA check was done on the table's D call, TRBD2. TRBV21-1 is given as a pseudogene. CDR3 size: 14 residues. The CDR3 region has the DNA TGTGCCAGCAGCAAGATCGGGGAAACCGGGGAGCTGTTTTTT. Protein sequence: CASSKIGETGELFF.

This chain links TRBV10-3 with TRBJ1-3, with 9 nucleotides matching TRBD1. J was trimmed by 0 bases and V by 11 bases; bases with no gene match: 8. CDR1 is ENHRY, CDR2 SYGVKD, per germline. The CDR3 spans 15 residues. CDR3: CASRTGVNSGNTIYF. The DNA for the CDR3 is TGTGCCTCTCGGACAGGGGTCAACTCTGGAAACACCATATATTTT.

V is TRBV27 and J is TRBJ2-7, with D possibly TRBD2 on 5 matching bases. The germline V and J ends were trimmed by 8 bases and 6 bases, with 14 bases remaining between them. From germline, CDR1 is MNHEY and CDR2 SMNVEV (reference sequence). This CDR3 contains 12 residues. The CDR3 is CASGWWEREQYF. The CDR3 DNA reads TGTGCCAGCGGGTGGTGGGAGCGCGAGCAGTACTTC.

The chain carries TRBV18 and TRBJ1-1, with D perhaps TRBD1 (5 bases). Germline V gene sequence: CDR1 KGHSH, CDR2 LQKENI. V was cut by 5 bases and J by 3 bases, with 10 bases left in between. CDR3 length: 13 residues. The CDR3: CASSSGDYTEAFF. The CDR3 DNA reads TGTGCCAGCTCATCGGGGGATTACACTGAAGCTTTCTTT.

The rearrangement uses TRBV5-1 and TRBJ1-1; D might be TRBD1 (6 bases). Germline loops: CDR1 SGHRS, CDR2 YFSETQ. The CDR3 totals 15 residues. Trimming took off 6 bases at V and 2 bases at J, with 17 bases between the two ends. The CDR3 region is CASNLGGTHNTEAFF. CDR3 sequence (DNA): TGCGCCAGCAACCTGGGGGGGACACACAACACTGAAGCTTTCTTT.

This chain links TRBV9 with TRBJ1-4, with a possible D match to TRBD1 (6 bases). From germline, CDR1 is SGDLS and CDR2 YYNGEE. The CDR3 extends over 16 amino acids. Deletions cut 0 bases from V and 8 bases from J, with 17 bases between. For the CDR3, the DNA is TGTGCCAGCAGCGTAGGGACAGTTCTGATGGAGGAAAAACTGTTTTTT. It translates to CASSVGTVLMEEKLFF.

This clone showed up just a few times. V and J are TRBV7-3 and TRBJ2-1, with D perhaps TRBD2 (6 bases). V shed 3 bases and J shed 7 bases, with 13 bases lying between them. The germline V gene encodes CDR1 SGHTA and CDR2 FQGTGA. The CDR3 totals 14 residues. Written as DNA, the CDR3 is TGTGCCAGCAGCTTGGGGACTTGGGAGAATGAGCAGTTCTTC. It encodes CASSLGTWENEQFF.

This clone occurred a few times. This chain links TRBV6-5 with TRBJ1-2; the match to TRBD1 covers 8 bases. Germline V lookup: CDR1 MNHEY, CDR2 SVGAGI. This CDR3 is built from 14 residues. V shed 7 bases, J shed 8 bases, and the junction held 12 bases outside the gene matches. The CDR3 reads CASTSLDRVGGYTF. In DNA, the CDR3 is TGTGCCAGCACCTCCTTGGACAGGGTCGGGGGCTACACCTTC.